A single T cell receptor (beta chain) is shown here with its context. Its antigen remains unidentified. Base qualities are not at hand, and no much larger clone is one base apart. This record comes from a study of T cell repertoires in cytomegalovirus infection (dated by TCRdb to between 2019 and 2020). For context, the study as a whole: Peptide stimulations targeted recently identified HLA-C-restricted CMV epitopes, whose presentation resists viral immunomodulation, together with well-studied HLA-B-restricted epitopes. Donor HLA type was relevant to the analysis, as public TCR beta signatures indicated carriage of CMV infection together with the matching HLA type.

The sample's treatment or condition label, in plain terms: in vitro stimulation with specific CMV peptide epitopes to enrich CMV-specific T cells. TCRdb lists the instrument as Illumina HiSeq 1500. The public reads were quality trimmed at Q25 with fastp and then assembled into clones with MiXCR by TCRdb, keeping productive beta chains. Entries are consolidated by CDR3 protein sequence, retaining the most common genes and DNA. A total of roughly 860,000 distinct CDR3 sequences appear in this sample, 30% to 35% of them only once. The ten biggest clones cover roughly an eighth of the sample. Broad study findings and their caveats: The ex vivo response was dominated by HLA-C-restricted CMV-specific TCR beta clonotypes, which also provided the single most frequent clonotype in two of eight donors. In both this cohort and an independent cohort of under 450 donors, the cumulative frequency of public TCR beta family members distinguished carriers of CMV infection plus the relevant HLA type.

The junction carries 15 bases between V and J, which are trimmed by 0 bases and 4 bases respectively. Per the germline V gene (reference sequence), MNHEY is the CDR1 and SMNVEV is the CDR2. The CDR3, from cysteine to phenylalanine, totals 17 residues. Only the CDR3 part of the read is kept: 51 bases, read in frame from the first base. The receptor was isolated from a human donor in good health (CMV status not recorded). Some clones in this sample may be carry-over from other donors' samples. The specimen was cultured CD8+ T cells from PBMCs, collected from culture after CMV antigen stimulation. The rearranged chain carries TRBV27 and TRBJ2-2; the D gene is possibly TRBD1 or TRBD2, with 5 bases matching each. The CDR3 has the sequence CASSLSGEGFSTGELFF. The DNA sequence is as follows: TGTGCCAGCAGTTTATCGGGGGAAGGATTTAGCACCGGGGAGCTGTTTTTT.